Listed below are T cell receptor beta chains from one sample, sequenced in a study of blood T cell repertoires in COVID-19. Repertoires were generated with immunoSEQ multiplex PCR, while TCRdb's copy carries only in-frame clones and drops some. In the table there are about 370,000 clones, approximately 87% of which are singletons. Sequencing input: peripheral blood. The receptors stem from a woman in her twenties or thirties with COVID-19, enrolled during active disease. The CDR3 runs from the conserved cysteine through the conserved F or W. The D gene is left open where the match is weak. Clone size is not always given. Where it is, it says once, few, many or a class for expanded clones.

clone size	J gene	D gene	V gene	CDR3 DNA	CDR3 protein
-	TRBJ2-7	-	TRBV6-5	TGTGCCAGCAGCGTAAGGTGGGCGTACGAGCAGTACTTC	CASSVRWAYEQYF
-	TRBJ1-1	-	TRBV19	TGTGCCAGTAGTATGGGGAGCAACACTGAAGCTTTCTTT	CASSMGSNTEAFF
-	TRBJ2-1	-	TRBV19	TGTGCCAGTAGCCCAAGGACCGACAGGACCTACAATGAGCAGTTCTTC	CASSPRTDRTYNEQFF
-	TRBJ2-5	-	TRBV10-3	TGTGCCATCAGGCGGGCCGGGGGCCAAGAGACCCAGTACTTC	CAIRRAGGQETQYF
-	TRBJ1-4	TRBD1	TRBV5-1	TGCGCCAGCAGCGCGGGACAGTCGGACGGTGAAAAACTGTTTTTT	CASSAGQSDGEKLFF
-	TRBJ1-4	-	TRBV3-1/TRBV3-2	TGTGCCAGCAGCCAAGAGGTATTGGCAGGGGTTAATGAAAAACTGTTTTTT	CASSQEVLAGVNEKLFF
-	TRBJ2-7	-	TRBV6-5	TGTGCCAGCAGTTACCGGGACTGGGGGGACGAGCAGTACTTC	CASSYRDWGDEQYF
-	TRBJ2-5	-	TRBV19	TGTGCCAGTAGCCCCCTTGGACTGCAGGATGGGGAGACCCAGTACTTC	CASSPLGLQDGETQYF
-	TRBJ2-4	TRBD1	TRBV2	TGTGCCAGCAGGCTCCGGGACAGGGGGCTATTGACCAAAAACATTCAGTACTTC	CASRLRDRGLLTKNIQYF
-	TRBJ2-7	TRBD1	TRBV27	TGTGCCAGCGGGGACAGGGGGCTCTACGAGCAGTACTTC	CASGDRGLYEQYF
-	TRBJ1-2	-	TRBV19	TGTGCCAGTAGTACCACTCTAGGCGGTTGGGGCTACACCTTC	CASSTTLGGWGYTF
once	TRBJ1-3	-	TRBV7-2	TGTGCCAGCACCCTAGACACGACGGGAGAGCGAAACACCATATATTTT	CASTLDTTGERNTIYF
once	TRBJ2-7	TRBD1	TRBV7-2	TGTGCCAGCAGCTTAGCCGACAGGGGAGAGTTGTACGAGCAGTACTTC	CASSLADRGELYEQYF
-	TRBJ2-5	TRBD2	TRBV4-2	TGTGCCAGCAGCCAAGAAGAGGTTCTAGCGGGAGTAGAGACCCAGTACTTC	CASSQEEVLAGVETQYF
-	TRBJ1-1	-	TRBV9	TGTGCCAGCAGCTTTGGACAGAACACTGAAGCTTTCTTT	CASSFGQNTEAFF
-	TRBJ1-4	-	TRBV5-1	TGCGCCAGCAACTCCGGGGGAGCTAATGAAAAACTGTTTTTT	CASNSGGANEKLFF
-	TRBJ2-2	TRBD2	TRBV6-6	TGTGCCAGCAGTCGACTAGCGGGGGGGAACACCGGGGAGCTGTTTTTT	CASSRLAGGNTGELFF
once	TRBJ1-2	TRBD1	TRBV5-1	TGCGCCAGCAGCTATGGACAGGGACAGGGCTACACCTTC	CASSYGQGQGYTF
-	TRBJ2-5	TRBD2	TRBV3-1/TRBV3-2	TGTGCCAGCAGCCTAATTACTAGCGGCGGGGGAGAGACCCAGTACTTC	CASSLITSGGGETQYF
-	TRBJ1-4	TRBD1	TRBV3-1/TRBV3-2	TGTGCCAGCAGCCTTGGGACAGGGCCGAATGAAAAACTGTTTTTT	CASSLGTGPNEKLFF
-	TRBJ2-1	-	TRBV24-1	TGTGCCCATCCCAGGGCTGAGCAGTTCTTC	CAHPRAEQFF
once	TRBJ2-3	-	TRBV3-1/TRBV3-2	TGTGCCAGCAGCCCCGACTCGAGCACAGATACGCAGTATTTT	CASSPDSSTDTQYF
-	TRBJ2-5	TRBD1	TRBV29-1	TGCAGCGTTGACAGGGGGCGCAGAGAGACCCAGTACTTC	CSVDRGRRETQYF
once	TRBJ1-4	TRBD1	TRBV19	TGTGCCAGTAGTCAAGGGGGCAAATCCAATGAAAAACTGTTTTTT	CASSQGGKSNEKLFF
-	TRBJ2-7	-	TRBV6-6	TGTGCCAGCACCACTCCCCCTGCCAGGGTGGACTTC	CASTTPPARVDF
-	TRBJ2-2	TRBD2	TRBV18	TGTGCCAGCTCACCAAGGAGCGGGAGGGCCGGCACCGGGGAGCTGTTTTTT	CASSPRSGRAGTGELFF
-	TRBJ1-2	-	TRBV5-4	TGTGCCAGCAGCTTGCAACAGACATATGGCTACACCTTC	CASSLQQTYGYTF
-	TRBJ1-3	-	TRBV18	TGTGCCAGCTCACCCGCGGCTGGCCGATTTGGAAACACCATATATTTT	CASSPAAGRFGNTIYF
once	TRBJ2-7	TRBD1	TRBV5-4	TGTGCCAGCAGCCACCCGGCTCGGACAGGGACCTACGAGCAGTACTTC	CASSHPARTGTYEQYF
-	TRBJ2-2	TRBD2	TRBV18	TGTGCCAGCTCACCCTTAGCGGGAGCGAACACCGGGGAGCTGTTTTTT	CASSPLAGANTGELFF
-	TRBJ1-1	-	TRBV28	TGTGCCACCAATTCTCCGGGGAGGACTGAAGCTTTCTTT	CATNSPGRTEAFF
-	TRBJ2-1	TRBD1	TRBV18	TGTGCCAGCTCACCACCCGTCACAGGGGGTGATGAGCAGTTCTTC	CASSPPVTGGDEQFF
once	TRBJ1-5	TRBD1	TRBV5-1	TGCGCCAGCAGCTTCACCCCAACAGGGGTCAGCAATCAGCCCCAGCATTTT	CASSFTPTGVSNQPQHF
-	TRBJ1-2	-	TRBV28	TGTGCCAGCAGTTCGGGATCACTTGCGCGGGGTGATGGCTACACCTTC	CASSSGSLARGDGYTF
-	TRBJ2-3	TRBD2	TRBV4-1	TGCGCCAGCAGCCCCAAAGTAGCGGGAAATTTGGCAGATACGCAGTATTTT	CASSPKVAGNLADTQYF
-	TRBJ2-3	TRBD2	TRBV6-2/TRBV6-3	TGTGCCAGCAGTTACATGGCTAGCGGAGACACAGATACGCAGTATTTT	CASSYMASGDTDTQYF
-	TRBJ1-4	TRBD1	TRBV5-6	TGTGCCAGCAGCGTCCCAGGGGGGTCAACTAATGAAAAACTGTTTTTT	CASSVPGGSTNEKLFF
-	TRBJ2-7	-	TRBV25-1	TGTGCCAGCAGGGACTACTACGAGCAGTACTTC	CASRDYYEQYF
-	TRBJ2-3	-	TRBV10-3	TGTGCCACCCGGGAGACCGCAGATACGCAGTATTTT	CATRETADTQYF
-	TRBJ2-1	TRBD2	TRBV28	TGTGCCAGCAGTCCCTCAGGACTAGCGGGAGCCTTCTCCTACAATGAGCAGTTCTTC	CASSPSGLAGAFSYNEQFF
-	TRBJ1-2	TRBD1	TRBV2	TGTGCCAGCAGTTTCGACGGGACAGGGATTGGCTACACCTTC	CASSFDGTGIGYTF
-	TRBJ2-6	-	TRBV5-6	TGTGCCAGCAGCTTATTCAGGCGCTCTGGGGCCAACGTCCTGACTTTC	CASSLFRRSGANVLTF
-	TRBJ1-5	TRBD1	TRBV9	TGTGCCAGCAGCGTAGCAGGGGGAAATCAGCCCCAGCATTTT	CASSVAGGNQPQHF
once	TRBJ2-7	TRBD2	TRBV28	TGTGCCAGCTCGACGGGGGCTAGCGGGAAGAACGAGCAGTACTTC	CASSTGASGKNEQYF
-	TRBJ1-2	TRBD1	TRBV10-3	TGTGCCATCACCCCGGCCGGGACAGAATATGGCTACACCTTC	CAITPAGTEYGYTF
once	TRBJ2-1	-	TRBV7-9	TGTGCCAGCATCGTTTCCGGGGAATACAATGAGCAGTTCTTC	CASIVSGEYNEQFF
-	TRBJ1-1	-	TRBV30	TGTGCCTGGAGTCCCCTCCCCGAGGGCACTGAAGCTTTCTTT	CAWSPLPEGTEAFF
few	TRBJ2-5	TRBD1	TRBV6-2/TRBV6-3	TGTGCCAGCAGTTACCAGGGACAGGCACAAGAGACCCAGTACTTC	CASSYQGQAQETQYF
-	TRBJ1-6	-	TRBV27	TGTGCCAGCAGTTTGACCCGGGGGTATAATTCACCCCTCCACTTT	CASSLTRGYNSPLHF
once	TRBJ2-1	TRBD2	TRBV29-1	TGCAGCGTTGAAGGTTTGCGGGGGTACAATGAGCAGTTCTTC	CSVEGLRGYNEQFF
-	TRBJ1-2	-	TRBV10-3	TGTGCCATCAGTGAGTATGGCCGTCCGGGGGATGGCTACACCTTC	CAISEYGRPGDGYTF
once	TRBJ2-1	TRBD1	TRBV19	TGTGCCAGTAGCCAGGGGACAGTGTACAATGAGCAGTTCTTC	CASSQGTVYNEQFF
-	TRBJ2-2	TRBD1	TRBV3-1/TRBV3-2	TGTGCCAGCAGGTCCGGGACAGGGCACACCGGGGAGCTGTTTTTT	CASRSGTGHTGELFF
-	TRBJ2-2	TRBD2	TRBV4-1	TGCGCCAGCAGCCAACTCCGGACTAGCTCAATGAACACCGGGGAGCTGTTTTTT	CASSQLRTSSMNTGELFF
once	TRBJ2-7	TRBD2	TRBV5-1	TGCGCCAGCAGCTCCGGGACTAGCGGCTACGAGCAGTACTTC	CASSSGTSGYEQYF